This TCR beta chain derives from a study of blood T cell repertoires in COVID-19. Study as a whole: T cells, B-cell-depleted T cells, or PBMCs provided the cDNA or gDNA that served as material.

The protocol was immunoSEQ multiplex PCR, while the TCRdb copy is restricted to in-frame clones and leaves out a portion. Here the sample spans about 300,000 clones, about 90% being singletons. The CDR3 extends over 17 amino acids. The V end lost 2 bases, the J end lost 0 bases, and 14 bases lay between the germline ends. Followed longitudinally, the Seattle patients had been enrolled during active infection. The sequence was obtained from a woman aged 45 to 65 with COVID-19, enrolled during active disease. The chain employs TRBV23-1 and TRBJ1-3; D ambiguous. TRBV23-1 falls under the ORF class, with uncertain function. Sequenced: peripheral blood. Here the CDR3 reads CASSQPRGPSSGNTIYF. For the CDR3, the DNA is TGCGCCAGCAGTCAACCCCGAGGTCCGAGCTCTGGAAACACCATATATTTT.